This T cell receptor (beta chain) was documented in a study of blood T cell repertoires in COVID-19. Study-level information: Material from acute and convalescent COVID-19 was sourced from the United States, Italy and Spain.

In the authors' workflow: Amplification of reference gene primers provided the estimated nucleated cell counts. The assay was immunoSEQ multiplex PCR, and TCRdb's table has in-frame clones only and misses some. That table is the source of V, J and clone size, and D and trimming were worked out from the DNA. The sample includes 300,000 or so clones, 80% to 90% of them seen just once. V was pared by 8 bases and J by 2 bases, with 17 bases between. The CDR3 length is 14 residues. Germline V CDR1 and CDR2: SQVTM, ANQGSEA. The V and J genes are TRBV29-1 and TRBJ2-3, with D maybe TRBD2 (5 bases). Source material: peripheral blood. The receptor was isolated from a middle-aged woman with acute or convalescent COVID-19. This CDR3 is CSSHRGLNTDTQYF. The DNA for the CDR3 is TGCAGCTCCCACCGCGGGCTGAACACAGATACGCAGTATTTT.